One sample yielded the 12 T cell receptor beta chains listed below, sequenced in a study of blood T cell repertoires in COVID-19. The protocol was immunoSEQ multiplex PCR, while the TCRdb copy is restricted to in-frame clones and leaves out a portion. The sample shows tens of thousands of clones, just over 70% of them seen only once. Source material: PBMCs or T cells enriched from blood (not recorded which). The receptors stem from a woman aged 60-75 years who had been exposed to COVID-19.

The rearrangement links TRBV19 to TRBJ2-7; 12 bases agree with TRBD2. This CDR3 contains 14 residues. V lost 6 bases, J lost 4 bases, and 4 bases stayed unmatched. In germline, CDR1 is LNHDA, CDR2 SQIVND (reference sequence). The CDR3 here is CASSRTSGTYEQYF. The CDR3 region has the DNA TGTGCCAGTAGCCGGACTAGCGGGACATACGAGCAGTACTTC.

This chain links TRBV15 with TRBJ1-4; D is possibly TRBD1 (5 bases). Germline V lookup: CDR1 LNHNV, CDR2 YYDKDF (reference sequence). This CDR3 has 15 residues. Between the trimmed V and J ends, which lost 2 bases and 5 bases, there was a span of 12 bases. CDR3 sequence (DNA): TGTGCCACCAGCAGAACACGGGACTCCAATGAAAAACTGTTTTTT. Translation: CATSRTRDSNEKLFF. The full variable domain, with the rest looked up from reference TRBV15 and TRBJ1-4, is DAMVIQNPRYQVTQFGKPVTLSCSQTLNHNVMYWYQQKSSQAPKLLFHYYDKDFNNEADTPDNFQSRRPNTSFCFLDIRSPGLGDTAMYLCATSRTRDSNEKLFFGSGTQLSVL.

This chain connects TRBV29-1 to TRBJ2-7; D may be TRBD2 (7 bases). Germline V lookup: CDR1 SQVTM, CDR2 ANQGSEA. This CDR3 region has 12 residues. V lost 3 bases and J 7 bases, leaving 13 bases between the germline ends. CDR3 nucleotides: TGCAGCGTTGAGTGGGGGGGCCGGGAGCAGTACTTC. Protein product: CSVEWGGREQYF.

This rearrangement joins TRBV20-1 to TRBJ1-5; no definite D call. Germline CDR1 and CDR2: DFQATT and SNEGSKA (reference sequence). V was clipped by 6 bases and J by 5 bases, with 8 bases between them. The CDR3 sequence is 11 residues long. The CDR3, as DNA: TGCAGTGCGTCGCAGGATCAGCCCCAGCATTTT. It specifies CSASQDQPQHF.

The chain carries TRBV28 and TRBJ2-7, with a weak D call TRBD2 (5 bases). CDR1 MDHEN and CDR2 SYDVKM come from the germline V gene. Trimming took off 3 bases at V and 3 bases at J, with 12 bases between the two ends. The CDR3 spans 14 residues. The CDR3 reads CASSFSGPRYEQYF. The CDR3 nucleotides are TGTGCCAGCAGTTTCAGCGGACCTCGCTACGAGCAGTACTTC. Full variable domain (rest looked up from reference TRBV28 and TRBJ2-7): DVKVTQSSRYLVKRTGEKVFLECVQDMDHENMFWYRQDPGLGLRLIYFSYDVKMKEKGDIPEGYSVSREKKERFSLILESASTNQTSMYLCASSFSGPRYEQYFGPGTRLTVT.

The table lists this clone with a count of one. This rearrangement joins TRBV15 to TRBJ2-3; 12 bases line up with TRBD2. Germline values: CDR1 LNHNV, CDR2 YYDKDF (reference sequence). Losses at the gene ends were 3 bases for V and 4 bases for J; bases not matched to a gene: 5. This CDR3 is 16 amino acids long. Here the CDR3 DNA reads TGTGCCACCAGCAGGGCACTAGCGGGAGGCCCAGATACGCAGTATTTT. Translation: CATSRALAGGPDTQYF.

This chain uses TRBV27 with TRBJ2-7; tentative D call: TRBD2 (6 bases). The ends were cut back, 6 bases at V and 10 bases at J, with 10 bases in the middle. CDR1 and CDR2 (germline): MNHEY, SMNVEV (reference sequence). The CDR3 consists of 10 residues. CDR3 nucleotides: TGTGCCAGCAGCTGGGACTCCCAGTACTTC. Translated: CASSWDSQYF.

The chain is built from TRBV14 and TRBJ2-1; 10 nucleotides line up with TRBD2. CDR1 is SGHDN, CDR2 FVKESK, per germline. The CDR3 runs 17 residues. V was pared by 4 bases and J by 7 bases, with 13 bases of the junction left unmatched. For the CDR3, the DNA is TGTGCCAGCAGCCCGTATCGCAAGACTAGCGGGCCTAATGAGCAGTTCTTC. Residues: CASSPYRKTSGPNEQFF.

The chain is built from TRBV28 and TRBJ1-2; 7 bases line up with TRBD1. The junction had 7 bases not matched to a gene; V was cut back by 7 bases and J by 5 bases. The CDR3 contains 13 residues. Germline values: CDR1 MDHEN, CDR2 SYDVKM. This chain's CDR3 is CASTPGGTYGYTF. The CDR3 nucleotides are TGTGCCAGCACCCCAGGGGGGACTTATGGCTACACCTTC.

The rearrangement links TRBV2 to TRBJ2-3; TRBD2 matches 8 bases. The germline gives CDR1 SNHLY, CDR2 FYNNEI. This CDR3 contains 15 residues. With 3 bases clipped from V and 3 bases from J, the junction kept 5 bases outside the gene matches. The CDR3 sequence is CASSDPGTRTDTQYF. Written as DNA, the CDR3 is TGTGCCAGCAGTGACCCCGGGACTAGAACAGATACGCAGTATTTT. The variable domain in full, completed from reference TRBV2 and TRBJ2-3, reads EPEVTQTPSHQVTQMGQEVILRCVPISNHLYFYWYRQILGQKVEFLVSFYNNEISEKSEIFDDQFSVERPDGSNFTLKIRSTKLEDSAMYFCASSDPGTRTDTQYFGPGTRLTVL.

The chain has TRBV19 and TRBJ2-5; D unclear. The ends were cut back, 5 bases at V and 2 bases at J, with 15 bases in the middle. CDR3 length: 15 residues. CDR1 and CDR2 (germline): LNHDA, SQIVND (reference sequence). As DNA, the CDR3 is TGTGCCAGTAGTTGGGCAGCAAATCCTCAAGAGACCCAGTACTTC. Its translation: CASSWAANPQETQYF.

The chain is built from TRBV7-2 and TRBJ2-1; D may be TRBD1 (5 bases). The CDR3 runs 11 residues. V lost 5 bases and J lost 10, with 9 bases in between. CDR1 and CDR2 from the germline V gene are SGHTA and FQGNSA. The CDR3 protein is CASSERTEQFF. The CDR3 bases are TGTGCCAGCAGCGAAAGGACAGAGCAGTTCTTC.